These 10 T cell receptor beta chains were all obtained from the same sample, sequenced in a study of vaccination and CD4 T cells after COVID-19. The treatment here: approximately 10-day PBMC culture with coronavirus spike peptide pools or control peptides (ViraFEST assay). At the Johns Hopkins FTIC core, DNA taken from cultured CD4+ T cells was sequenced by way of the Oncomine TCR Beta short-read assay. From the PCR reads, TCRdb called clonotypes with MiXCR, one entry per CDR3 protein. The table includes some 22,000 distinct CDR3 sequences, around three fifths detected once. These receptors lack a known antigen. The material sequenced was CD4+ T cells from blood, cultured in vitro. Receptor source: a human donor who had recovered from COVID-19.

The chain carries TRBV11-3 and TRBJ2-2, with 7 bases fitting TRBD1. Trimming at V came to 6 bases and at J to 6 bases, leaving 7 bases not matched to a gene. The CDR3 runs to 14 residues. The germline V gene has CDR1 SGHNT and CDR2 YENEEA. In nucleotides, the CDR3 is TGTGCCAGCAGGCATACAGGGGTTTCCGGGGAGCTGTTTTTT. It yields the protein CASRHTGVSGELFF.

The chain carries TRBV5-1 and TRBJ2-3; no reliable D call. This CDR3 contains 14 residues. Germline CDR1 SGHRS, CDR2 YFSETQ. Trimming shortened V by 3 bases and J by 1 base, and 9 bases separated the two germline ends. The CDR3 here is CASSSQIGTDTQYF. The CDR3 nucleotides are TGCGCCAGCAGCTCACAGATTGGCACAGATACGCAGTATTTT.

J is TRBJ1-1 and V is TRBV28; D is possibly TRBD1 (6 bases). Trimming removed 2 bases at V and 1 base at J, with 17 bases between. The length of the CDR3 is 17 residues. From germline, CDR1 is MDHEN and CDR2 SYDVKM. CDR3 nucleotides: TGTGCCAGCAGTTTAAGTCCGGGGGCAGGGGCGAACACTGAAGCTTTCTTT. Translating it yields CASSLSPGAGANTEAFF.

The rearrangement joins TRBV5-1 to TRBJ1-6; 9 positions agree with TRBD1. Per germline, CDR1 SGHRS and CDR2 YFSETQ. The CDR3 has 16 amino acids. With V trimmed by 4 bases and J by 10 bases, 12 bases remained unmatched. The chain's CDR3 is CASSPNGDRVHSPLHF. CDR3 nucleotide sequence: TGCGCCAGCAGCCCGAACGGGGACAGGGTTCACTCACCCCTCCACTTT.

The chain has TRBV7-2 and TRBJ1-1, with D unclear. Per germline, CDR1 SGHTA and CDR2 FQGNSA. This CDR3 has 12 amino acids. V was cut by 7 bases and J by 9 bases, with 15 bases left in between. The CDR3 loop is CASNIPPAQAFF. The CDR3 DNA reads TGTGCCAGCAACATACCACCGGCCCAAGCTTTCTTT.

V gene TRBV12-3 or TRBV12-4 combines with J gene TRBJ1-5; weak D call: TRBD1 (6 bases). Trimming removed 5 bases at V and 2 bases at J, with 13 bases between. The CDR3 has 15 residues. The CDR3 DNA reads TGTGCCAGCAGTCTAGGGGGGTCAGGCAATCAGCCCCAGCATTTT. This encodes CASSLGGSGNQPQHF.

A few counts support this clonotype. The rearrangement joins TRBV10-3 to TRBJ1-6; no definite D call. In germline, CDR1 is ENHRY, CDR2 SYGVKD. The CDR3 runs 14 residues. V was shortened by 9 bases and J by 9 bases, with 18 bases between the two germline ends. The CDR3 loop is CAIQQEGGGSPLHF. The CDR3 coding sequence is TGTGCCATACAGCAAGAGGGTGGAGGTTCACCCCTCCACTTT.

This chain joins TRBV7-9 and TRBJ1-4; 8 bases agree with TRBD1. The CDR3 sequence is 14 residues long. With 4 bases clipped from V and 11 bases from J, the junction kept 9 bases outside the gene matches. Germline V lookup: CDR1 SEHNR, CDR2 FQNEAQ (reference sequence). In nucleotides, the CDR3 is TGTGCCAGCAGCTCCCGGACAGGGTCCAGTAAACTGTTTTTT. Its translation: CASSSRTGSSKLFF.

The chain links TRBV6-1 to TRBJ1-2; D remains ambiguous. The CDR3 length is 15 residues. V was shortened by 6 bases and J by 3 bases, with 17 bases between the two germline ends. CDR1 and CDR2 (germline): MNHNS, SASEGT. The CDR3 loop reads CASRARLGMDYGYTF. The DNA for the CDR3 is TGTGCCAGCAGGGCAAGATTGGGAATGGACTATGGCTACACCTTC.

The V and J genes are TRBV2 and TRBJ1-2, with D tentatively TRBD1 (6 bases). The CDR3 totals 11 residues. CDR1 is SNHLY, CDR2 FYNNEI, per germline. The CDR3 reads CAILPGVGYTF. CDR3 DNA: TGTGCAATACTACCAGGGGTGGGCTACACCTTC. The full variable domain, rest sourced from reference TRBV2 and TRBJ1-2, is EPEVTQTPSHQVTQMGQEVILRCVPISNHLYFYWYRQILGQKVEFLVSFYNNEISEKSEIFDDQFSVERPDGSNFTLKIRSTKLEDSAMYFCAILPGVGYTFGSGTRLTVV.